This TCR beta chain appears in the sequencing data of a study of T cells after posttransplantation cyclophosphamide. Study findings and constraints: Recipient CMV seropositivity and CMV reactivation strongly tracked TRB clonality. Tissue-infiltrating T cells from skin or gut overlapped little with blood T cells. Later post-transplant blood repertoires were often dominated by donor CD8+ memory clones.

Concerning this clone itself: Its antigen remains unidentified.

CDR3 size: 15 residues. The V gene lost 3 bases and the J gene lost 2 bases, with 11 bases spanning the gap. CDR1 is SGHAT, CDR2 FQNNGV, per germline. The protocol was immunoSEQ multiplex PCR, while the TCRdb copy is restricted to in-frame clones and leaves out a portion. In the table there are about 16,000 clones, roughly 84% of which are singletons. Sampled 1 year posttransplant, controls received myeloablative marrow transplants, methotrexate and a calcineurin inhibitor. The sample in question was PBMCs, obtained after an allogeneic stem cell transplant with a calcineurin inhibitor and methotrexate. This TCR was sampled from a male patient in his fifties who received an allogeneic stem cell transplant from an unrelated donor, was CMV-positive, and had chronic GVHD only. Some T cells may possibly be graft donor cells. The V call is TRBV11-2, the J call TRBJ1-5; tentatively, D is TRBD1 (5 bases). This CDR3 is CASSLFQGGNQPQHF. CDR3 nucleotides: TGTGCCAGCAGCTTGTTCCAGGGCGGCAATCAGCCCCAGCATTTT.